This T cell receptor beta chain was sequenced during a study of T cells after yellow fever vaccination. Template switching with 5'RACE generated the TCR cDNA and added a universal primer site and UMIs. TCRdb passed the 5' RACE reads through MiXCR, listing each CDR3 protein once. The repertoire holds 300,000 or so distinct CDR3 sequences, with roughly 13% as singletons. This CDR3 spans 15 amino acids. Deletions cut 3 bases from V and 0 bases from J, with 6 bases between. The TCR originated in a man younger than 45 who received the YFV17D yellow fever vaccine. This chain uses TRBV12-3 or TRBV12-4 with TRBJ2-6; D remains unclear. This material consisted of CD4+ T cells sorted from PBMCs, taken 45 days after the yellow fever booster vaccination. CDR3 nucleotides: TGTGCCAGCAGTTTTTTTCTCTCTGGGGCCAACGTCCTGACTTTC. Translation: CASSFFLSGANVLTF.